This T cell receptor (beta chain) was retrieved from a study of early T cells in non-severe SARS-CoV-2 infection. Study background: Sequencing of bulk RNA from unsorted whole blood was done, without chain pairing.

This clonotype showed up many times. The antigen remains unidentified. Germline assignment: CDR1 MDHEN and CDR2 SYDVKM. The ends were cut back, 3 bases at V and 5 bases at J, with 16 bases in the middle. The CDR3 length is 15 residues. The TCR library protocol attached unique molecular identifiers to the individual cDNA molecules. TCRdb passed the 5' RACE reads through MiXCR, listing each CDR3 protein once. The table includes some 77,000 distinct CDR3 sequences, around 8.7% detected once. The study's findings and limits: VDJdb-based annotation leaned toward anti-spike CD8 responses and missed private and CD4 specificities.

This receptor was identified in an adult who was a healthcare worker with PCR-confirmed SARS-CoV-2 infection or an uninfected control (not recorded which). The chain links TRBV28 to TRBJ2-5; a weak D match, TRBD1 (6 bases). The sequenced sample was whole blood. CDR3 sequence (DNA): TGTGCCAGCAGTTTGGACAGACCTCTCGGTGAGACCCAGTACTTC. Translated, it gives CASSLDRPLGETQYF.